The 25 T cell receptor beta chains in this list originate from one sample, sequenced in a study of CD8 T cells in Susac syndrome. Random hexamers were used to reverse transcribe roughly 0.5 to 1 ug of RNA. TCRdb re-analysed the immunoSEQ multiplex PCR reads in MiXCR, keeping a single row per CDR3 protein. The sample includes about 280,000 distinct CDR3 sequences, approximately 84% of them seen just once. The sample was CD8+ T cells from PBMCs. The receptors shown here come from a human donor with multiple sclerosis.

This clonotype showed up just a few times. V and J are TRBV27 and TRBJ2-1; a possible D gene is TRBD1 (5 bases). V was cut by 10 bases and J by 7 bases, with 17 bases left in between. Germline CDR1 is MNHEY and CDR2 is SMNVEV (reference sequence). The CDR3 loop spans 13 amino acids. The CDR3, as DNA: TGTGCCACCAAAAGGGGCCAGCCGAATGAGCAGTTCTTC. Translation gives CATKRGQPNEQFF.

The chain carries TRBV5-4 and TRBJ1-5, with D uncertain. This CDR3 spans 16 amino acids. The germline V and J ends were trimmed by 1 base and 5 bases, with 16 bases remaining between them. Per the germline V gene, CDR1 is SGHNT and CDR2 is YYREEE (reference sequence). The CDR3 sequence: CASSLNGLPVDQPQHF. In DNA, the CDR3 is TGTGCCAGCAGCTTGAACGGACTGCCCGTGGATCAGCCCCAGCATTTT.

V usage is TRBV6-1 and J usage is TRBJ1-5; D not resolved. The germline CDR1 and CDR2 sequences are MNHNS and SASEGT. The CDR3 contains 14 residues. With 8 bases removed from V and 0 bases from J, the gap between germline ends came to 11 bases. CDR3 protein: CASETPYSNQPQHF. Written as DNA, the CDR3 is TGTGCCAGCGAGACACCTTATAGCAATCAGCCCCAGCATTTT.

The chain combines TRBV5-1 with TRBJ2-5; 11 nucleotides agree with TRBD2. Trimming cost V 3 bases and J 5 bases; bases outside gene matches: 9. CDR3 length equals 16 residues. CDR1 and CDR2 (germline): SGHRS, YFSETQ. The CDR3 region has the DNA TGCGCCAGCAGCTGGACGGCTAGCGGGAGGACTGAGACCCAGTACTTC. It yields the protein CASSWTASGRTETQYF.

The chain carries TRBV2 and TRBJ1-1; no clear D gene. Germline V gives CDR1 SNHLY, CDR2 FYNNEI. The CDR3 consists of 11 residues. V dropped 10 bases and J dropped 5 bases, with 11 bases sitting between them. CDR3 DNA: TGTGCCATACTGGCGGGGACTGAAGCTTTCTTT. Protein sequence: CAILAGTEAFF.

V usage is TRBV12-3 or TRBV12-4 and J usage is TRBJ2-3, with TRBD1 identical over 9 bases. CDR3 length equals 16 residues. Unmatched junction bases numbered 11, after V lost 5 bases and J lost 5 bases. DNA of the CDR3: TGTGCCAGCAGTGGGGACAGGGAAGAAGTAAGAGATACGCAGTATTTT. Protein product: CASSGDREEVRDTQYF.

The V gene is TRBV28, the J gene TRBJ2-4; D might be TRBD2 (6 bases). The germline V gene has CDR1 MDHEN and CDR2 SYDVKM. The CDR3 consists of 14 residues. V was pared by 2 bases and J by 10 bases, with 15 bases between. CDR3: CASSLVGGGHIQYF. Here the CDR3 DNA reads TGTGCCAGCAGTTTAGTCGGGGGAGGCCATATTCAGTACTTC.

The CDR3 protein is CASSMKGGTEAFF. CDR3 sequence (DNA): TGTGCCAGCAGTATGAAGGGAGGCACTGAAGCTTTCTTT. This chain connects TRBV27 to TRBJ1-1; D is undetermined. The CDR3 is made up of 13 amino acids. Trimming removed 5 bases at V and 4 bases at J, with 11 bases between. Germline V gives CDR1 MNHEY, CDR2 SMNVEV (reference sequence).

This sequence joins TRBV7-9 and TRBJ2-1; TRBD2 agrees at 13 bases. Germline V gives CDR1 SEHNR, CDR2 FQNEAQ (reference sequence). Trimming took 5 bases from V and 7 from J; bases not matched to a gene: 8. The CDR3 length is 16 residues. Written as DNA, the CDR3 is TGTGCCAGCAGCGCGGGGACTAGCGGGATTGGGAATGAGCAGTTCTTC. It specifies CASSAGTSGIGNEQFF.

The V gene is TRBV28, the J gene TRBJ1-2, with D hard to call. The CDR3 runs to 13 residues. The germline V gene encodes CDR1 MDHEN and CDR2 SYDVKM. V gave up 3 bases and J gave up 5 bases, with 10 bases separating them. CDR3 residues: CASSFETAYGYTF. CDR3 bases: TGTGCCAGCAGTTTCGAGACCGCGTATGGCTACACCTTC.

This clonotype was seen once. CDR3 in DNA: TGTGCCAGCAGTTACTCCCCACGGGAAGCCGCAGTTAGCACTGAAGCTTTCTTT. It encodes CASSYSPREAAVSTEAFF. J is TRBJ1-1 and V is TRBV6-5, with no clear D. Germline-derived CDR1 and CDR2 are MNHEY and SVGAGI. The germline V and J ends were trimmed by 0 bases and 4 bases, with 21 bases remaining between them. The CDR3 has 18 amino acids.

The chain employs TRBV28 and TRBJ2-3, with 12 positions matching TRBD2. J lost 0 bases, V lost 7 bases, and 14 bases had no gene match. This CDR3 has 19 amino acids. Germline V lookup: CDR1 MDHEN, CDR2 SYDVKM. The CDR3 sequence: CASNTPHRTSGASTDTQYF. In DNA form, the CDR3 reads TGTGCCAGCAATACACCCCATCGGACTAGCGGGGCTAGCACAGATACGCAGTATTTT.

This clonotype was found once. The chain recombines TRBV5-4 with TRBJ2-7, with D hard to call. The V gene's germline CDR1 is SGHNT and CDR2 YYREEE (reference sequence). V shed 2 bases and J shed 6 bases, with 9 bases lying between them. The CDR3 loop spans 12 amino acids. The CDR3 region has the DNA TGTGCCAGCAGCTTTGGGCCTTCCGAGCAGTACTTC. It encodes CASSFGPSEQYF.

This clonotype came up a few times. The chain recombines TRBV9 with TRBJ2-3; no clear D gene. The CDR3 has 10 amino acids. The V and J ends lost 5 bases and 4 bases respectively, with 2 bases between them. Looked up from germline, CDR1 is SGDLS and CDR2 is YYNGEE. The CDR3 loop is CASSADTQYF. The DNA for the CDR3 is TGTGCCAGCAGTGCAGATACGCAGTATTTT.

This rearrangement joins TRBV12-3 or TRBV12-4 to TRBJ2-1; 9 nucleotides align to TRBD2. The J segment lost 5 bases and the V segment lost 10 bases, leaving 15 bases of the junction unmatched. The CDR3 extends over 16 amino acids. Here the CDR3 reads CATRAEREVQHNEQFF. The CDR3 region has the DNA TGTGCCACGAGAGCAGAGCGGGAGGTCCAACACAATGAGCAGTTCTTC.

The chain employs TRBV12-3 or TRBV12-4 and TRBJ2-1; TRBD2 matches 10 bases. V gave up 5 bases and J gave up 10 bases; unmatched junction bases: 11. The CDR3 totals 15 residues. The DNA for the CDR3 is TGTGCCAGCAGTACCTCTAGCGGGAGCCAACGGGAGCAGTTCTTC. It yields the protein CASSTSSGSQREQFF.

The rearrangement links TRBV7-9 to TRBJ1-1; tentative D call: TRBD1 (5 bases). Per germline, CDR1 SEHNR and CDR2 FQNEAQ (reference sequence). The CDR3 totals 13 residues. V lost 8 bases to trimming and J lost 3 bases, with 13 bases between them. The chain's CDR3 is CASPGRDDTEAFF. The CDR3 nucleotides are TGTGCCAGCCCGGGTAGGGACGACACTGAAGCTTTCTTT.

V is TRBV7-9 and J is TRBJ2-7; D is possibly TRBD1 (6 bases). Trimming removed 1 base from V and 2 bases from J, with 12 bases in between. Germline V CDR1 and CDR2: SEHNR, FQNEAQ (reference sequence). CDR3 size: 15 residues. CDR3 region: CASSLVQTGAYEQYF. The CDR3 coding sequence is TGTGCCAGCAGCTTAGTCCAGACAGGAGCCTACGAGCAGTACTTC.

The chain is built from TRBV9 and TRBJ2-7; possibly TRBD1 or TRBD2 for D (5 bases each). From germline, CDR1 is SGDLS and CDR2 YYNGEE. Trimming cost V 3 bases and J 3 bases, with 13 bases left between them. CDR3 size: 14 residues. The DNA for the CDR3 is TGTGCCAGCAGCGCCGAAGGGACGATCTACGAGCAGTACTTC. Protein product: CASSAEGTIYEQYF.

The chain couples TRBV6-5 to TRBJ2-1; 8 positions agree with TRBD2. CDR1 MNHEY and CDR2 SVGAGI come from the germline V gene. The CDR3 has 16 amino acids. The V and J ends lost 4 bases and 2 bases, in that order; junction bases with no gene match: 7. The CDR3 sequence is CASSSLLAGAYNEQFF. The CDR3 nucleotides are TGTGCCAGCAGTTCTCTTCTAGCGGGCGCCTACAATGAGCAGTTCTTC.

V is TRBV9 and J is TRBJ1-2, with no clear D. The CDR3 extends over 14 amino acids. Trimming took off 0 bases at V and 0 bases at J, with 6 bases between the two ends. Germline loops: CDR1 SGDLS, CDR2 YYNGEE. This chain's CDR3 is CASSVAVANYGYTF. The CDR3, as DNA: TGTGCCAGCAGCGTAGCAGTAGCTAACTATGGCTACACCTTC.

The J gene is TRBJ1-2, the V gene TRBV27; TRBD1 is a possible D gene (6 bases). This CDR3 is built from 14 residues. The germline V and J ends were trimmed by 2 bases and 7 bases, with 14 bases remaining between them. Looked up from germline, CDR1 is MNHEY and CDR2 is SMNVEV (reference sequence). As DNA, the CDR3 is TGTGCCAGCAGTTTAGGGCCGCAGGGGTCTGGCTACACCTTC. Translation gives CASSLGPQGSGYTF.

The chain couples TRBV11-2 to TRBJ1-1; D remains unclear. CDR1 and CDR2 (germline): SGHAT, FQNNGV. V dropped 5 bases and J dropped 2 bases, with 15 bases sitting between them. The CDR3 sequence is 15 residues long. For the CDR3, the DNA is TGTGCCAGCAGCCTTAGAGGCAGGCCTAACACTGAAGCTTTCTTT. It translates to CASSLRGRPNTEAFF.

The rearrangement joins TRBV7-9 to TRBJ1-3; 7 bases agree with TRBD1. The CDR3 extends over 16 amino acids. From germline, CDR1 is SEHNR and CDR2 FQNEAQ (reference sequence). V shed 7 bases and J 0 bases; nucleotides not matched to a gene: 9. This CDR3 reads CASTKTQGGSGNTIYF. In DNA, the CDR3 is TGTGCCAGCACCAAAACCCAGGGGGGCTCTGGAAACACCATATATTTT. Filled out from reference TRBV7-9 and TRBJ1-3, the complete variable domain reads DTGVSQNPRHKITKRGQNVTFRCDPISEHNRLYWYRQTLGQGPEFLTYFQNEAQLEKSRLLSDRFSAERPKGSFSTLEIQRTEQGDSAMYLCASTKTQGGSGNTIYFGEGSWLTVV.

J is TRBJ2-7 and V is TRBV7-9, with a possible D match to TRBD1 (5 bases). With 5 bases removed from V and 2 bases from J, the gap between germline ends came to 10 bases. CDR1 and CDR2 (germline): SEHNR, FQNEAQ (reference sequence). This CDR3 region has 13 residues. The CDR3 DNA reads TGTGCCAGCAGCCACAGACAGACCTACGAGCAGTACTTC. Protein: CASSHRQTYEQYF.